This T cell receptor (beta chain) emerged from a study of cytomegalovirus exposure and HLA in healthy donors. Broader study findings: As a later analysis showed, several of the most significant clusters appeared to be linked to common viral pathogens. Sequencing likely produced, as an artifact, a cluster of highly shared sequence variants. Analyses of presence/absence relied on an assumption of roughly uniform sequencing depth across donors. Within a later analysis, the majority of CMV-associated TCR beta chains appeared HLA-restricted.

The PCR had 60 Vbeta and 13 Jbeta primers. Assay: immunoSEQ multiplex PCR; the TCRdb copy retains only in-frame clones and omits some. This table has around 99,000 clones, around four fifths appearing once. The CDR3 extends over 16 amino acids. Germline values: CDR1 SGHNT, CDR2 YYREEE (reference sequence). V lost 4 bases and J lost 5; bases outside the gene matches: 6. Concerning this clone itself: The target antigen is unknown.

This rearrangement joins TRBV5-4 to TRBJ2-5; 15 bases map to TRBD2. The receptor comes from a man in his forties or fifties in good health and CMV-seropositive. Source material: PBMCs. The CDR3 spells CASSIGTSGGYETQYF. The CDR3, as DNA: TGTGCCAGCAGCATCGGGACTAGCGGGGGGTATGAGACCCAGTACTTC.